This T cell receptor beta chain was recovered during a study of T cell responses to AZD1222 COVID-19 vaccine. Overall study findings and caveats: Spike was spanned by vaccine-associated CD4 TCRs, which were dominant at 160-218 and 743-854. Spike-specific TCR breadth and depth both grew after two AZD1222 doses. White British ancestry dominated among donors, who included more females, and clonal diversity was possibly underestimated. Close to half of spike-specific TCRs reportedly recognize unmutated variant regions.

After removal of 0 bases from V and 5 bases from J, the junction contained 10 bases not matched to a gene. This CDR3 contains 17 residues. Per the germline V gene, CDR1 is ENHRY and CDR2 is SYGVKD. Turning to this clone: The target antigen is unknown.

Sequencing used immunoSEQ multiplex PCR; TCRdb keeps in-frame clones, though not all of them. Counted here are roughly 120,000 clones, 70% to 90% occurring once; the ten biggest clones make up about 5%. The chain employs TRBV10-3 and TRBJ2-7; 10 bases map to TRBD1. The origin of this receptor is an adult in good health. Sequencing was performed on peripheral blood, taken on day 0 of AZD1222 vaccination. The CDR3 sequence: CAISESNFGDRGHEQYF. The CDR3 coding sequence is TGTGCCATCAGTGAGTCCAATTTCGGGGACAGGGGCCACGAGCAGTACTTC.